These 27 T cell receptor beta chains were all obtained from the same sample, sequenced in a study of identical twins. From the 5' RACE reads, TCRdb called clonotypes with MiXCR, one entry per CDR3 protein. This table has around 280,000 distinct CDR3 sequences, 6.5% to 9.5% appearing once. This sample was shared with a second study, whose subject was yellow fever vaccine responses in identical twins.

Specimen: memory (CD45RO+) T cells sorted from blood. These receptors were collected from a woman aged 18-35 years in good health.

The chain employs TRBV18 and TRBJ1-3; D is unclear. Germline V CDR1 and CDR2: KGHSH, LQKENI. The V end lost 1 base, the J end lost 0 bases, and 19 bases lay between the germline ends. The CDR3 length is 19 residues. In DNA, the CDR3 is TGTGCCAGCTCACCACTTATGGACCTTGCAGCCCACTCTGGAAACACCATATATTTT. The encoded protein is CASSPLMDLAAHSGNTIYF.

The chain combines TRBV7-3 with TRBJ2-6, with D perhaps TRBD1 (5 bases). CDR3 length: 17 residues. Deletions cut 2 bases from V and 4 bases from J, with 15 bases between. Germline CDR1 reads SGHTA; CDR2 reads FQGTGA. CDR3 nucleotide sequence: TGTGCCAGCAGCTTACTCGGTGGGGCGGAAGGGGCCAACGTCCTGACTTTC. Amino acids: CASSLLGGAEGANVLTF. Based on the CDR3 plus reference TRBV7-3 and TRBJ2-6, the full variable domain is GAGVSQTPSNKVTEKGKYVELRCDPISGHTALYWYRQSLGQGPEFLIYFQGTGAADDSGLPNDRFFAVRPEGSVSTLKIQRTERGDSAVYLCASSLLGGAEGANVLTFGAGSRLTVL.

This clonotype has at least ten counts. The chain joins TRBV10-3 to TRBJ2-1, with 9 bases identical to TRBD2. Unmatched junction bases numbered 7, after V lost 4 bases and J lost 6 bases. The germline gives CDR1 ENHRY, CDR2 SYGVKD. The CDR3 runs to 15 residues. CDR3 bases: TGTGCCATCAGTGCCCCTAGCGGGGTTTCCAATGAGCAGTTCTTC. This codes for CAISAPSGVSNEQFF.

There are many counts of this clonotype. The chain couples TRBV24-1 to TRBJ2-3, with 8 bases aligning to TRBD1. CDR3 length equals 15 residues. Per the germline V gene, CDR1 is KGHDR and CDR2 is SFDVKD. V was clipped by 9 bases and J by 4 bases; unmatched bases: 11. CDR3 in amino acids: CATESQGASADTQYF. The DNA of the CDR3 is TGTGCCACCGAGAGTCAGGGGGCATCGGCAGATACGCAGTATTTT.

This clonotype was found many times. V is TRBV28 and J is TRBJ2-4; D tentatively fits TRBD1 or TRBD2 (6 bases each). Germline lookup yields CDR1 MDHEN and CDR2 SYDVKM. The V end lost 2 bases, the J end lost 1 base, and 12 bases lay between the germline ends. The length of the CDR3 is 16 residues. The CDR3 bases are TGTGCCAGCAGTTTAGCAGGGGCGGGGGCCAAAAACATTCAGTACTTC. Residues: CASSLAGAGAKNIQYF.

V and J are TRBV20-1 and TRBJ2-4; 8 bases fit TRBD1. J gave up 7 bases and V 2 bases, and 10 bases lay outside the gene matches. This CDR3 contains 15 residues. Germline-derived CDR1 and CDR2 are DFQATT and SNEGSKA (reference sequence). CDR3 region: CSARSPGQGWNIQYF. The CDR3 nucleotides are TGCAGTGCTAGAAGCCCCGGACAGGGTTGGAACATTCAGTACTTC.

In its sample, this clonotype was seen a few times. J is TRBJ1-1 and V is TRBV27; D might be TRBD1 (5 bases). Germline CDR1 reads MNHEY; CDR2 reads SMNVEV (reference sequence). V shed 4 bases and J shed 1 base, with 13 bases lying between them. CDR3 length: 15 residues. CDR3 residues: CASSSPQRGNTEAFF. As DNA, the CDR3 is TGTGCCAGCAGTTCCCCACAGAGGGGGAACACTGAAGCTTTCTTT.

This chain links TRBV28 with TRBJ1-4, with D unclear. The CDR3 contains 15 residues. Trimming took 3 bases from V and 0 from J, leaving 8 bases between them. CDR1 is MDHEN and CDR2 is SYDVKM in the germline V gene. The CDR3 bases are TGTGCCAGCAGTTTGATTGGTTCAACTAATGAAAAACTGTTTTTT. Translating gives CASSLIGSTNEKLFF. The whole variable domain, remainder taken from reference TRBV28 and TRBJ1-4, is DVKVTQSSRYLVKRTGEKVFLECVQDMDHENMFWYRQDPGLGLRLIYFSYDVKMKEKGDIPEGYSVSREKKERFSLILESASTNQTSMYLCASSLIGSTNEKLFFGSGTQLSVL.

This clonotype was seen at least ten times. This chain links TRBV10-3 with TRBJ2-4; a possible D gene is TRBD2 (5 bases). Germline V lookup: CDR1 ENHRY, CDR2 SYGVKD. Trimming left V 0 bases short and J 1 base short, with 13 bases between. CDR3 length: 17 residues. CDR3 in amino acids: CAISESGGSGAKNIQYF. In DNA, the CDR3 is TGTGCCATCAGTGAGTCTGGTGGGAGCGGCGCCAAAAACATTCAGTACTTC.

Points on this clonotype: A read error is possible here, since a much larger clone lies one base away. V is TRBV20-1 and J is TRBJ2-3, with 10 bases that match TRBD2. The CDR3 is made up of 16 amino acids. From germline, CDR1 is DFQATT and CDR2 SNEGSKA (reference sequence). The CDR3 is CCALPGLAETTDTQYF. DNA for the CDR3: TGCTGTGCTTTACCAGGACTAGCGGAGACCACAGATACGCAGTATTTT.

V gene TRBV6-1 combines with J gene TRBJ1-2; D remains ambiguous. CDR1 and CDR2 (germline): MNHNS, SASEGT. Between the trimmed V and J ends, which lost 2 bases and 4 bases, there was a span of 11 bases. CDR3 length: 14 amino acids. The CDR3 loop is CASSERGSGYGYTF. DNA of the CDR3: TGTGCCAGCAGTGAACGAGGGTCTGGCTATGGCTACACCTTC.

This clonotype came up many times. The rearrangement uses TRBV20-1 and TRBJ2-1, with TRBD2 matching over 10 bases. The CDR3 loop spans 15 amino acids. V was clipped by 3 bases and J by 6 bases; unmatched bases: 8. Germline lookup yields CDR1 DFQATT and CDR2 SNEGSKA (reference sequence). The CDR3 region is CSARTGLALFNEQFF. Written as DNA, the CDR3 is TGCAGTGCTAGGACGGGACTAGCGTTGTTCAATGAGCAGTTCTTC.

This clonotype was detected many times. The V gene is TRBV29-1, the J gene TRBJ2-7, with 9 bases lining up with TRBD1. Germline assignment: CDR1 SQVTM and CDR2 ANQGSEA. CDR3 size: 14 residues. V lost 7 bases, J lost 0 bases, and 7 bases stayed unmatched. The CDR3, as DNA: TGCAGCGCTATCGGGACAGGGAGCTCCTACGAGCAGTACTTC. Protein product: CSAIGTGSSYEQYF.

The J gene is TRBJ1-5, the V gene TRBV7-2; 11 nucleotides match TRBD1. This CDR3 has 16 residues. The V segment lost 5 bases and the J segment 4 bases; nucleotides outside the gene matches: 7. CDR1 SGHTA and CDR2 FQGNSA come from the germline V gene. CDR3 sequence: CASSRRTGGWNQPQHF. Written as DNA, the CDR3 is TGTGCCAGCAGCCGCCGGACAGGGGGCTGGAATCAGCCCCAGCATTTT.

This clonotype appeared many times. The rearrangement links TRBV6-1 to TRBJ1-2, with D hard to call. V lost 6 bases and J 6 bases, leaving 5 bases between the germline ends. Germline loops: CDR1 MNHNS, CDR2 SASEGT. The CDR3 is 10 amino acids. In DNA, the CDR3 is TGTGCCAGCAGCAGAAATGGCTACACCTTC. Translated: CASSRNGYTF.

With regard to this clonotype: Possible read error: a much larger clone is one base away. This sequence joins TRBV20-1 and TRBJ2-1; D is perhaps TRBD2 (5 bases). This CDR3 has 16 residues. Germline V gene data show CDR1 as DFQATT and CDR2 as SNEGSKA (reference sequence). The CDR3 spells CCARHPGIRVNNEQFF. The CDR3 nucleotides read TGCTGTGCTAGACATCCGGGGATCCGCGTAAACAATGAGCAGTTCTTC.

The table lists this clonotype with many counts. The rearrangement joins TRBV3-1 to TRBJ2-1; 10 bases map to TRBD2. V lost 0 bases, J lost 6 bases, and 8 bases stayed unmatched. CDR1 LGHDT and CDR2 YNNKEL come from the germline V gene (reference sequence). The CDR3 spans 17 residues. The DNA for the CDR3 is TGTGCCAGCAGCCAAGACGCCCTAGCGGGAGAGGCCAATGAGCAGTTCTTC. This gives the protein CASSQDALAGEANEQFF.

This clonotype was seen repeatedly, ten times or more. The J gene is TRBJ1-2, the V gene TRBV5-1, with TRBD1 matching over 7 bases. V shed 4 bases, J shed 2 bases, and the junction held 8 bases outside the gene matches. The CDR3 is 15 residues long. Per germline, CDR1 SGHRS and CDR2 YFSETQ. The CDR3 DNA reads as TGCGCCAGCAGCCTCACAGGGGTTGGGAACTATGGCTACACCTTC. It translates to CASSLTGVGNYGYTF.

This clonotype was recorded many times. In DNA form, the CDR3 reads TGCAGCGTTGAGCCCAACAGGGGAAGAGGAGATACGCAGTATTTT. This encodes CSVEPNRGRGDTQYF. The genes are TRBV29-1 and TRBJ2-3; 7 bases map to TRBD1. CDR1 SQVTM and CDR2 ANQGSEA come from the germline V gene. The CDR3 runs to 15 residues. V shed 3 bases and J 5 bases; nucleotides not matched to a gene: 11.

In its sample, this clonotype was seen a few times. The chain combines TRBV5-1 with TRBJ2-7; 12 bases are shared with TRBD1. V dropped 8 bases and J dropped 4; count of bases not matched to a gene: 7. CDR3 length: 14 amino acids. Looked up from germline, CDR1 is SGHRS and CDR2 is YFSETQ. CDR3 sequence (DNA): TGCGCCAGTCGGGGACAGGGGGCAGGTTACGAGCAGTACTTC. Protein sequence: CASRGQGAGYEQYF.

This clonotype has at least ten counts. The genes are TRBV7-9 and TRBJ2-1; TRBD2 aligns across 7 bases. CDR1 and CDR2 from the germline V gene are SEHNR and FQNEAQ (reference sequence). J gave up 1 base and V 2 bases, and 5 bases lay outside the gene matches. CDR3 length: 16 amino acids. As DNA, the CDR3 is TGTGCCAGCAGCTTACGCGGGGGAGTATCCTACAATGAGCAGTTCTTC. Translated, it gives CASSLRGGVSYNEQFF.

In its sample, this clonotype was seen many times. The V and J genes are TRBV4-2 and TRBJ2-3, with 8 bases aligning to TRBD2. This CDR3 has 16 residues. After removal of 4 bases from V and 2 bases from J, the junction contained 8 bases not matched to a gene. The germline CDR1 and CDR2 sequences are LGHNA and YNFKEQ. This chain's CDR3 is CASSPLIAGFTDTQYF. DNA for the CDR3: TGTGCCAGCAGCCCCCTAATAGCGGGGTTCACAGATACGCAGTATTTT.

At least ten counts were recorded for this clonotype. The rearrangement uses TRBV4-2 and TRBJ1-5; 10 positions agree with TRBD1. CDR1 is LGHNA, CDR2 YNFKEQ, per germline. CDR3 length: 14 residues. Trimming cost V 5 bases and J 6 bases; bases outside gene matches: 4. The CDR3 DNA reads TGTGCCAGCAGCACCGGGACAGGGGTTCAGCCCCAGCATTTT. This codes for CASSTGTGVQPQHF.

The gene calls are TRBV5-1 and TRBJ2-2; 8 bases are a match to TRBD1. The CDR3 sequence is 15 residues long. The ends lost 8 bases at V and 1 base at J; junction bases unmatched: 7. CDR1 and CDR2 from the germline V gene are SGHRS and YFSETQ. In DNA, the CDR3 is TGCGCCAGTAACTTCGGGACAGGGAACACCGGGGAGCTGTTTTTT. It encodes CASNFGTGNTGELFF.

In its sample, this clonotype was seen many times. CDR3 DNA: TGTGCCAGCAGCCCCACATATAGCACAGATACGCAGTATTTT. As protein: CASSPTYSTDTQYF. The V gene is TRBV7-6, the J gene TRBJ2-3, with unresolved D. This CDR3 is built from 14 residues. V shed 5 bases and J shed 0 bases, with 9 bases lying between them. Germline lookup yields CDR1 SGHVS and CDR2 FNYEAQ.

This clonotype turned up a few times. The chain carries TRBV6-2 or TRBV6-3 and TRBJ2-7; D is perhaps TRBD1 (5 bases). V lost 2 bases and J 7 bases, leaving 12 bases between the germline ends. The CDR3 is 13 residues long. Germline assignment: CDR1 MNHEY and CDR2 SVGEGT. The CDR3 protein is CASSYGHSWEQYV. Written as DNA, the CDR3 is TGTGCCAGCAGTTACGGACACTCTTGGGAGCAGTACGTC.

This clonotype turned up a few times. V and J are TRBV29-1 and TRBJ2-1; D is unresolved. Deletions cut 8 bases from V and 3 bases from J, with 14 bases between. CDR1 and CDR2 from the germline V gene are SQVTM and ANQGSEA. The CDR3 consists of 13 residues. CDR3 nucleotide sequence: TGCAGCCTCCGTGGACCTTTCTACAATGAGCAGTTCTTC. As protein: CSLRGPFYNEQFF.